This TCR beta chain was captured by sequencing in a study of blood T cell repertoires in COVID-19. Turning to the study itself: The samples span acute and convalescent COVID-19 from the United States, Italy and Spain. The cDNA or gDNA used as material had been derived from T cells, B-cell-depleted T cells, or PBMCs.

Source study methods: Estimated nucleated cell counts came from reference gene primer amplification. TCRdb's copy holds only in-frame clones and misses some; the assay was immunoSEQ multiplex PCR. That table furnishes V, J and clone size, whereas the DNA furnished D and trimming. There are about 150,000 clones in the sample; roughly 84% occur only once, and around 2.1% lies in the top ten. In this sample, this clone turned up a few times. The CDR3 extends over 14 amino acids. V dropped 2 bases and J dropped 9 bases, with 14 bases sitting between them. Looked up from germline, CDR1 is MGHRA and CDR2 is YSYEKL.

Input material: peripheral blood. The TCR was taken from a man aged 70 or older with acute or convalescent COVID-19. The chain is built from TRBV4-1 and TRBJ2-1; D unresolved. The CDR3 nucleotides are TGCGCCAGCAGCCAACCCATCGCCCTGAGTGAGCAGTTCTTC. It codes for CASSQPIALSEQFF.